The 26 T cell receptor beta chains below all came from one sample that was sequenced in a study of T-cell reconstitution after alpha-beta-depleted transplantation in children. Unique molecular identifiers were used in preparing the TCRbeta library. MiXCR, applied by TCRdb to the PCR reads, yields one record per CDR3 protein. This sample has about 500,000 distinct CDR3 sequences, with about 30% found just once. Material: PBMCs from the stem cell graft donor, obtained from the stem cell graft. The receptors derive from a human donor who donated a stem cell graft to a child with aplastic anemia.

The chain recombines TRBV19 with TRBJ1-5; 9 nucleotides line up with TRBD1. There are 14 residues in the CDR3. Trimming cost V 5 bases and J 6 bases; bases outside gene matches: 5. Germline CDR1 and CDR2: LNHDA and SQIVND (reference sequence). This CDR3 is CASSRDRAGQPQHF. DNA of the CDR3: TGTGCCAGTAGTCGGGACAGGGCCGGTCAGCCCCAGCATTTT. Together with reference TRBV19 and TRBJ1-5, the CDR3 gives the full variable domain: DGGITQSPKYLFRKEGQNVTLSCEQNLNHDAMYWYRQDPGQGLRLIYYSQIVNDFQKGDIAEGYSVSREKKESFPLTVTSAQKNPTAFYLCASSRDRAGQPQHFGDGTRLSIL.

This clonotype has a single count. The CDR3 reads CSAGHNSYNEQFF. The CDR3 DNA reads TGCAGCGCCGGACATAACTCCTACAATGAGCAGTTCTTC. This chain connects TRBV20-1 to TRBJ2-1; D perhaps matches TRBD1 (5 bases). From germline, CDR1 is DFQATT and CDR2 SNEGSKA (reference sequence). The CDR3 loop spans 13 amino acids.

The CDR3 DNA reads TGTGCTAGTGGTTTGGTACTCTCCGGACAGACGAACACCGGGGAGCTGTTTTTT. Its translation: CASGLVLSGQTNTGELFF. This chain uses TRBV12-5 with TRBJ2-2; maybe TRBD1 (6 bases). The germline V gene has CDR1 LGHNT and CDR2 FRNRAP. This CDR3 region has 18 residues. Trimming removed 0 bases at V and 0 bases at J, with 14 bases between.

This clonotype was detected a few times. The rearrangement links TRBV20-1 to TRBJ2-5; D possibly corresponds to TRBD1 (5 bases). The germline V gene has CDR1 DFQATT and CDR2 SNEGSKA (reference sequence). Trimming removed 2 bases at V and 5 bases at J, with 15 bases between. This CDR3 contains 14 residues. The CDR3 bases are TGCAGTGCTAGACGACCAGGGTCCCGGGAGACCCAGTACTTC. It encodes CSARRPGSRETQYF.

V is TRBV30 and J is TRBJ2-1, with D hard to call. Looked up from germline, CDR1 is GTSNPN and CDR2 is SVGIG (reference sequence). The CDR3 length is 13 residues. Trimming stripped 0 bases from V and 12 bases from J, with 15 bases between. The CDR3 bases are TGTGCCTGGAGTGTACGTGCCCTGAGTGGGCAGTTCTTC. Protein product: CAWSVRALSGQFF.

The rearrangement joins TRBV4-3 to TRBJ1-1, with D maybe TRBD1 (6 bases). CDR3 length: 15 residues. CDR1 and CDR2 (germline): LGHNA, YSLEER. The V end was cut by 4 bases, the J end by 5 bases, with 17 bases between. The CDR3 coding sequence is TGCGCCAGCAGCCTCACCGGGGGGCGCCGGACTGAAGCTTTCTTT. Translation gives CASSLTGGRRTEAFF.

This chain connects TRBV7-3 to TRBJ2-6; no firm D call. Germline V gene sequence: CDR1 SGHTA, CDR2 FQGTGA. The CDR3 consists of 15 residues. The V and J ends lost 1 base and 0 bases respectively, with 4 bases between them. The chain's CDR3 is CASSLIGSGANVLTF. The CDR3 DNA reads TGTGCCAGCAGCTTAATCGGCTCTGGGGCCAACGTCCTGACTTTC.

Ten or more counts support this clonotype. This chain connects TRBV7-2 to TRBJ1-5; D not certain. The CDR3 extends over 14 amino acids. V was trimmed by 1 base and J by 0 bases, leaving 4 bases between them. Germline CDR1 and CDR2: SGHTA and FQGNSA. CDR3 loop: CASSLGISNQPQHF. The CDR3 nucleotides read TGTGCCAGCAGCTTAGGGATTAGCAATCAGCCCCAGCATTTT.

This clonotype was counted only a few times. CDR3 sequence (DNA): TGCGCCAGCAGCCACGGTCGCTACAACCCACCGGGACTAGCGGAGTCATACAATGAGCAGTTCTTC. It encodes CASSHGRYNPPGLAESYNEQFF. V is TRBV4-1 and J is TRBJ2-1; 11 nucleotides agree with TRBD2. J was trimmed by 4 bases and V by 3 bases; bases with no gene match: 23. The CDR3 runs 22 residues. The germline V gene encodes CDR1 MGHRA and CDR2 YSYEKL.

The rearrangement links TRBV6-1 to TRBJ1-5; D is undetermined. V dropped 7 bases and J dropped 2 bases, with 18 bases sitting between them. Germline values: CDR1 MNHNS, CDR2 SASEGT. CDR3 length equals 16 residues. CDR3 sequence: CASNLNHGIGNQPQHF. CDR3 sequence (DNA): TGTGCCAGCAACCTTAATCACGGGATAGGCAATCAGCCCCAGCATTTT.

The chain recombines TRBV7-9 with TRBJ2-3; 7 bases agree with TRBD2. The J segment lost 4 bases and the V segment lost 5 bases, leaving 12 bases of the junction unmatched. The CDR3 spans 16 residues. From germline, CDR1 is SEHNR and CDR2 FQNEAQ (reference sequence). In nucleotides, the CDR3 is TGTGCCAGCAGCAACGCGGGGGAGCCTCGTCCAGATACGCAGTATTTT. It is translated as CASSNAGEPRPDTQYF.

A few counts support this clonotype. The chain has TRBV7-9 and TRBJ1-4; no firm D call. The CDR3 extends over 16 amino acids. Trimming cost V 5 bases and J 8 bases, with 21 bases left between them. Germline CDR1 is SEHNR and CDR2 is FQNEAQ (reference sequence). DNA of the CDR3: TGTGCCAGCAGCCAGCCAGATCTCCAAGGAGGAGAAAAACTGTTTTTT. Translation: CASSQPDLQGGEKLFF.

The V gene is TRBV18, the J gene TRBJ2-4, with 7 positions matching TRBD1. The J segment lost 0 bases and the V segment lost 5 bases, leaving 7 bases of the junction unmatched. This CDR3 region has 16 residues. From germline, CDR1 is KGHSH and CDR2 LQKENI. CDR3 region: CASSDRQGQAKNIQYF. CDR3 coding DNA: TGTGCCAGCTCAGATCGACAGGGCCAAGCCAAAAACATTCAGTACTTC.

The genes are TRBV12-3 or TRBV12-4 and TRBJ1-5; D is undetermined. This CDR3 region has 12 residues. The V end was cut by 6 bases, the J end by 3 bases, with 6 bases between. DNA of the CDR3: TGTGCCAGCAGCGGGTACAATCAGCCCCAGCATTTT. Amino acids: CASSGYNQPQHF.

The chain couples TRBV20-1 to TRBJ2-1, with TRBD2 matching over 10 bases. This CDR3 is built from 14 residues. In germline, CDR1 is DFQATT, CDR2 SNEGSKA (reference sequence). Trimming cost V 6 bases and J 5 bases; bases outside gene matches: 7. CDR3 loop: CSAARTSGNNEQFF. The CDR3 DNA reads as TGCAGTGCCGCCCGGACTAGCGGAAACAATGAGCAGTTCTTC.

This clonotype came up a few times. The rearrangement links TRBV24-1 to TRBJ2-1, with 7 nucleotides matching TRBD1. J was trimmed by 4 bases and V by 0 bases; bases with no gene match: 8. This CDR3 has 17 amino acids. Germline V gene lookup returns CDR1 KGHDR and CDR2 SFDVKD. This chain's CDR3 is CATSDLTAGRGYNEQFF. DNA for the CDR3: TGTGCCACCAGTGATTTGACGGCGGGCAGGGGGTACAATGAGCAGTTCTTC.

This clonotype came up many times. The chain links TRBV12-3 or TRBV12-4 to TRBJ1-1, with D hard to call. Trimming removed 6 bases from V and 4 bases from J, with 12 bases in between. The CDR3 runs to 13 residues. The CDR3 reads CASSLALGTEAFF. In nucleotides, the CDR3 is TGTGCCAGCAGCTTGGCCCTAGGCACTGAAGCTTTCTTT.

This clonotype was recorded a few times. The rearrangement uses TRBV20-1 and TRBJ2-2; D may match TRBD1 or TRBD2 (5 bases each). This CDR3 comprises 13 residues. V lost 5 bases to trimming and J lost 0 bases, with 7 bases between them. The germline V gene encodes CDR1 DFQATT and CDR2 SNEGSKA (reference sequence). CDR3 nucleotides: TGCAGTGCTCGGGGCGCGAACACCGGGGAGCTGTTTTTT. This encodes CSARGANTGELFF.

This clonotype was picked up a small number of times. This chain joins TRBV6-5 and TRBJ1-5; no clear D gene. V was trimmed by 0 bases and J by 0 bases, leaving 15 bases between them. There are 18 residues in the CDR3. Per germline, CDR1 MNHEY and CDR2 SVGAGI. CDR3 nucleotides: TGTGCCAGCAGTTACTCGAACCCGAGGGCTTATAGCAATCAGCCCCAGCATTTT. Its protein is CASSYSNPRAYSNQPQHF.

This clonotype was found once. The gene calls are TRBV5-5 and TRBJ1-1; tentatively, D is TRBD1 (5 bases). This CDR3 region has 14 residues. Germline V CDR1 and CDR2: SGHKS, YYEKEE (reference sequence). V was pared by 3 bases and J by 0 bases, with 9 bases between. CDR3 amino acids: CASSSTAMNTEAFF. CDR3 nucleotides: TGTGCCAGCAGCTCGACAGCTATGAACACTGAAGCTTTCTTT.

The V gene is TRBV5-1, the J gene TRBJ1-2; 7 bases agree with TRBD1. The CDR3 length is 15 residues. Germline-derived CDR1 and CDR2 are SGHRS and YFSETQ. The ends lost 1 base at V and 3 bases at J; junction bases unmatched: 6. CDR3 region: CASSLSTGSDYGYTF. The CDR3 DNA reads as TGCGCCAGCAGCTTGTCGACAGGGAGCGACTATGGCTACACCTTC.

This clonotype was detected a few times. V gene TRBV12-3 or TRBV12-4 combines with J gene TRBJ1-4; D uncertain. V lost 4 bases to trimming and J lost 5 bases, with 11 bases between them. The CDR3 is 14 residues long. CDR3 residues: CASSSRPLNEKLFF. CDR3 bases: TGTGCCAGCAGTTCCCGACCGCTGAATGAAAAACTGTTTTTT.

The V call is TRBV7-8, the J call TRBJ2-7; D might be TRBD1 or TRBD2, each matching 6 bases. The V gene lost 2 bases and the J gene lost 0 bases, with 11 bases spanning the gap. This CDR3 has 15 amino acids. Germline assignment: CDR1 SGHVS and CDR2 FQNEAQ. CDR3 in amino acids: CASSLLGGPSYEQYV. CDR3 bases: TGTGCCAGCAGCTTATTAGGGGGGCCCTCCTACGAGCAGTACGTC.

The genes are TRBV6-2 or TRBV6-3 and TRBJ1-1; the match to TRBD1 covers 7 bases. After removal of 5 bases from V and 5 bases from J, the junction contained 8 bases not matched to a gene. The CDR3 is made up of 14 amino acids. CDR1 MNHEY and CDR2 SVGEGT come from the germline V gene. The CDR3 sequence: CASSLALQGTEAFF. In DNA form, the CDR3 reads TGTGCCAGCAGTCTCGCCTTACAGGGGACTGAAGCTTTCTTT.

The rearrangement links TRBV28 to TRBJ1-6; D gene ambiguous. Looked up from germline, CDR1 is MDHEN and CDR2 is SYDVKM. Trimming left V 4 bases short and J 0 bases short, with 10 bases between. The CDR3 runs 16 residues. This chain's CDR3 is CASSYGPSSYNSPLHF. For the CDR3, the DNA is TGTGCCAGCAGTTACGGTCCTAGCTCCTATAATTCACCCCTCCACTTT.

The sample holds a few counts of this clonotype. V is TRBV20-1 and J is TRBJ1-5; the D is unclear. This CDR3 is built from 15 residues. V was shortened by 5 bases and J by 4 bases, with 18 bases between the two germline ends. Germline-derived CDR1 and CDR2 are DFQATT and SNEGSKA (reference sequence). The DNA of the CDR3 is TGCAGTGCTCCTGGCGTTCTAGGACGGAATCAGCCCCAGCATTTT. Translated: CSAPGVLGRNQPQHF.